The rows below give T cell receptor beta chains drawn from one sample of a study of T cells after yellow fever vaccination. MiXCR was run by TCRdb on the 5' RACE reads, yielding one entry per CDR3 protein. The sample records 250,000 to 400,000 distinct CDR3 sequences, approximately 4% being singletons. The material sequenced was PBMCs, taken 5 days after the yellow fever booster vaccination. These receptors came from a man aged 18 to 29 who received the YFV17D yellow fever vaccine. Both conserved end residues are part of each CDR3. D genes are given only for firm matches. The size field is filled for only some rows; it gives once, few, many or a size class.

D	size	V	J	DNA	CDR3
TRBD1	-	TRBV9	TRBJ1-2	TGTGCCAGCAGCGATACAGGGGGCGGGTTTTATGGCTACACCTTC	CASSDTGGGFYGYTF
TRBD1	-	TRBV18	TRBJ1-4	TGTGCCAGCTCAGCGGGGACAGCGAGTGAAAAACTGTTTTTT	CASSAGTASEKLFF
TRBD1	-	TRBV7-6	TRBJ2-7	TGTGCCAGCAGCTTTACAGGGGGCCGAGGCGAGCAGTACTTC	CASSFTGGRGEQYF
TRBD1	many	TRBV7-3	TRBJ2-3	TGTGCCAGCAGCGTCACAGGGGTAGCAGATACGCAGTATTTT	CASSVTGVADTQYF
-	few	TRBV7-9	TRBJ1-6	TGTGCCAGCAGCCCTGAACCCCTTTGGGCCCTCCACTTT	CASSPEPLWALHF
TRBD2	many	TRBV2	TRBJ2-3	TGTGCCAGCACTGCTGGACTAGCGGGCACAGATACGCAGTATTTT	CASTAGLAGTDTQYF
TRBD1	-	TRBV6-5	TRBJ2-2	TGTGCCAGCAGTGGCCAGGGGGCGACCGGGGAGCTGTTTTTT	CASSGQGATGELFF
-	many	TRBV12-3/TRBV12-4	TRBJ2-2	TGTGCCAGCAGCCCAACCAGGGCCTTCGGGACCGGGGAGCTGTTTTTT	CASSPTRAFGTGELFF
-	-	TRBV10-3	TRBJ1-5	TGTGCCATCAGTGAGTCGTCTGGGGAGGATCAGCCCCAGCATTTT	CAISESSGEDQPQHF
TRBD1	-	TRBV4-2	TRBJ2-1	TGTGCCAGCAGCCAACCCCTGGGACAGAAGCAGTTCTTC	CASSQPLGQKQFF
-	-	TRBV7-2	TRBJ2-2	TGTGCCAGCAGCTTAGCGGTGACGGGCACCGGGGAGCTGTTTTTT	CASSLAVTGTGELFF
TRBD1	few	TRBV7-9	TRBJ1-1	TGTGCCAGCAGCTTAAGGGGGACAGCTTACACTGAAGCTTTCTTT	CASSLRGTAYTEAFF
TRBD2	-	TRBV28	TRBJ2-5	TGTGCCAGCAGACACCCGGGACTAGCGGAGACCCAGTACTTC	CASRHPGLAETQYF
-	many	TRBV11-2	TRBJ1-2	TGTGCCAGCAGCTTAGTCCCAGGGGATGGTGGCTACACCTTC	CASSLVPGDGGYTF
TRBD2	few	TRBV7-6	TRBJ2-2	TGTGCCAGCAGCTTAATTCCTTCCGGGACTAGCGGCTACACCGGGGAGCTGTTTTTT	CASSLIPSGTSGYTGELFF
-	many	TRBV4-2	TRBJ2-5	TGTGCCAGCAGCCAAGATGGGGGGGGCGAAGAGACCCAGTACTTC	CASSQDGGGEETQYF
-	many	TRBV7-9	TRBJ1-1	TGTGCCAGCAGCTTATCCCCTGAAGCTTTCTTT	CASSLSPEAFF
-	-	TRBV7-9	TRBJ1-2	TGTGCCAGCAGCTTTATCTCGGGTCAGCCCACCTATGGCTACACCTTC	CASSFISGQPTYGYTF
TRBD2	many	TRBV5-1	TRBJ2-3	TGCGCCAGCAGCTTGGATCTAGCGGGGGGCCCAGATACGCAGTATTTT	CASSLDLAGGPDTQYF
TRBD1	many	TRBV12-3/TRBV12-4	TRBJ2-5	TGTGCCAGCGCTCCGACAGGGGCGAGGGAGACCCAGTACTTC	CASAPTGARETQYF
-	few	TRBV18	TRBJ1-5	TGTGCCAGCTCACCTGAACAGGGAAACAATCAGCCCCAGCATTTT	CASSPEQGNNQPQHF
TRBD2	-	TRBV6-6	TRBJ2-3	TGTGCCAGCACCCGAAGCGGGGGTGAAGATACGCAGTATTTT	CASTRSGGEDTQYF
-	-	TRBV7-2	TRBJ2-3	TGTGCCAGCAGCTTTTCACTGCAGGGCACAGATACGCAGTATTTT	CASSFSLQGTDTQYF
TRBD1	few	TRBV12-3/TRBV12-4	TRBJ2-5	TGTGCCAGCAGATCAGGGGGCGCAGAGACCCAGTACTTC	CASRSGGAETQYF
-	-	TRBV19	TRBJ1-1	TGTGCCAGTAGTACGCAGAAGTACACTGAAGCTTTCTTT	CASSTQKYTEAFF
-	few	TRBV7-9	TRBJ2-2	TGTGCCAGCAGTCCGATAACAGCGGGGAACACCGGGGAGCTGTTTTTT	CASSPITAGNTGELFF
-	few	TRBV7-9	TRBJ1-1	TGTGCCAGCACCCTAGGCTTGGGAGAAGCTTTCTTT	CASTLGLGEAFF
-	few	TRBV11-3	TRBJ2-1	TGTGCCAGCAGCACCCTGGGACGAGAGCCTAATGAGCAGTTCTTC	CASSTLGREPNEQFF
-	-	TRBV20-1	TRBJ1-5	TGCAGTGCTAGACACCTGATAAGAGGGCCCCAGCATTTT	CSARHLIRGPQHF
TRBD2	many	TRBV7-3	TRBJ2-1	TGTGCCAGCAGCCCAAGCGGGAGTGGGGCACCCTCGGACAATGAGCAGTTCTTC	CASSPSGSGAPSDNEQFF
-	many	TRBV7-2	TRBJ2-1	TGTGCCAGCAGGGACCCGGGCGCGTACAATGAGCAGTTCTTC	CASRDPGAYNEQFF
-	many	TRBV4-3	TRBJ2-5	TGCGCCAGCAGCCAAGAGGGTGGGGAGACCCAGTACTTC	CASSQEGGETQYF
-	-	TRBV12-3/TRBV12-4	TRBJ1-6	TGTGCCAGCAGCCTTTGGTCCTATAATTCACCCCTCCACTTT	CASSLWSYNSPLHF
TRBD2	few	TRBV6-6	TRBJ2-1	TGTGCCAGCAGTTATACCCCGGGTAGCGGGGGGGAAAATGAGCAGTTCTTC	CASSYTPGSGGENEQFF
-	-	TRBV21-1	TRBJ1-1	TGTGCCAGCAGCAAACAGCCGCGGGACCACATCTCGGGCACTGAAGCTTTCTTT	CASSKQPRDHISGTEAFF
-	-	TRBV6-2/TRBV6-3	TRBJ2-1	TGTGCCAGCAGCTCGACGGCGTACAATGAGCAGTTCTTC	CASSSTAYNEQFF
-	-	TRBV7-9	TRBJ2-3	TGTGCCAGCAGCTTAGTAAAGACGCCCTACCCCAGGATGGATACGCAGTATTTT	CASSLVKTPYPRMDTQYF
-	few	TRBV3-1	TRBJ1-4	TGTGCCAGCAGCAGAGGAGGGAGAGCAACTAATGAAAAACTGTTTTTT	CASSRGGRATNEKLFF
TRBD1	-	TRBV20-1	TRBJ1-2	TGCAGTGCTAGAGGTCCCGGGACAGGGGTCCATGGCTACACCTTC	CSARGPGTGVHGYTF
-	many	TRBV7-2	TRBJ2-2	TGTGCCAGCAGCTCCGGGTACACGAACACCGGGGAGCTGTTTTTT	CASSSGYTNTGELFF
-	many	TRBV6-6	TRBJ2-2	TGTGCCAGCGTAGGGGGCACCGGGGAGCTGTTTTTT	CASVGGTGELFF
-	few	TRBV20-1	TRBJ2-3	TGCAGTGCTAGAGATTCCCGGCCCAACATCGGGGACACAGATACGCAGTATTTT	CSARDSRPNIGDTDTQYF
TRBD2	few	TRBV28	TRBJ2-5	TGTGCCGAGTCGGGGGGGGGTCCAGGACTCAAGACCCAGTACTTC	CAESGGGPGLKTQYF
-	few	TRBV6-6	TRBJ2-4	TGTGCCAGCAGTTCCCACCCGGGGCCGGCCACCGGAAACATTCAGTACTTC	CASSSHPGPATGNIQYF
-	many	TRBV11-2	TRBJ2-1	TGTGCCAGCAGCTTACAGGTCACCTACAATGAGCAGTTCTTC	CASSLQVTYNEQFF